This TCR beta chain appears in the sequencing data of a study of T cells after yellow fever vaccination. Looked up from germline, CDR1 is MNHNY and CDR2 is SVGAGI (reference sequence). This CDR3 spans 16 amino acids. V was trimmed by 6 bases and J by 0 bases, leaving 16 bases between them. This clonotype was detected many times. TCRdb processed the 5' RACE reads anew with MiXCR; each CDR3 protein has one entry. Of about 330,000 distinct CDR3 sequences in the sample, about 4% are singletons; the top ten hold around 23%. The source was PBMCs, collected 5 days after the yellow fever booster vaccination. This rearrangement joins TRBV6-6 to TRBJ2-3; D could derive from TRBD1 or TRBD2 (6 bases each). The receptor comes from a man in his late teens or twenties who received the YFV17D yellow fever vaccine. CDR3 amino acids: CASRAYGGLSTDTQYF. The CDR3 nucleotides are TGTGCCAGCAGAGCGTACGGGGGCCTTAGCACAGATACGCAGTATTTT.